The sequence of this TCR beta chain was determined in a study of regulatory T cells in long-lasting Graves disease. For TCR beta, libraries came from iRepertoire HTBI primers and Arm-PCR of CDR3 regions. TCRdb analysed the multiplex PCR reads with MiXCR anew, one entry per CDR3 protein. The repertoire holds some 370,000 distinct CDR3 sequences, approximately 23% seen once, with under 35% in the top ten. J gave up 4 bases and V 3 bases, and 6 bases lay outside the gene matches. The CDR3 loop spans 16 amino acids. Study-wide results and caveats: Persistent disease samples used TRBV28, TRBJ1-2 and TRBJ2-5 preferentially. Persistent Graves' patients showed reduced TCR diversity versus newly diagnosed patients.

Indicated time point: persistent/refractory GD, antithyroid drugs over 5 years with positive TRAb. After RNA was extracted from PBMCs, the TCR library was made from it. Peripheral blood, around 9.9 milliliters per patient, was collected in EDTA tubes. This clonotype was recorded a few times. The antigen is undetermined. J is TRBJ2-1 and V is TRBV12-3 or TRBV12-4; 10 nucleotides align to TRBD2. Sequencing was performed on peripheral blood mononuclear cells (PBMCs), taken when the disease was refractory, from a patient treated with antithyroid drugs. The sequence came from a middle-aged woman with Graves disease. The CDR3 DNA follows: TGTGCCAGCAGTTTCCTTGGACTAGCGGTATACAATGAGCAGTTCTTC. It specifies CASSFLGLAVYNEQFF.